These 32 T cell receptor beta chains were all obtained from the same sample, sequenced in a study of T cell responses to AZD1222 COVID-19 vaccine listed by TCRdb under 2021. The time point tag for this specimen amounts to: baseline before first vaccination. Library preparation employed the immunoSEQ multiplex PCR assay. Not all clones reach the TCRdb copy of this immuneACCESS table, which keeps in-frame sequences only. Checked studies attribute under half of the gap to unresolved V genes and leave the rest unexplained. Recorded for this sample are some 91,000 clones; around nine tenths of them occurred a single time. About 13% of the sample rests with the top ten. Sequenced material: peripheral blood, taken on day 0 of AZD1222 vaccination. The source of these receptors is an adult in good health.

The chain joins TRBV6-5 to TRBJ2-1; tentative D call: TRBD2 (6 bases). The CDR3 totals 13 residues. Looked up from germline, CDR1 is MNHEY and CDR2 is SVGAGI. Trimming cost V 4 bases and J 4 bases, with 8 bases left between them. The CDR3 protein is CASSSGTYNEQFF. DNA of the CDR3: TGTGCCAGCAGTTCCGGGACTTACAATGAGCAGTTCTTC.

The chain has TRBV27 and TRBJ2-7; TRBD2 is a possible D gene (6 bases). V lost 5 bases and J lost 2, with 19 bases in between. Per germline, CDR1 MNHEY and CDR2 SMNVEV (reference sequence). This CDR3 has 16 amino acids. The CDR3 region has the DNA TGTGCCAGCAGTAGGCCTACCGGGACTGGAACCTACGAGCAGTACTTC. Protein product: CASSRPTGTGTYEQYF.

This CDR3 reads CASSLEPGQSLHF. The CDR3 coding sequence is TGTGCCAGCAGCTTAGAACCGGGACAGTCCCTCCACTTT. The chain recombines TRBV7-6 with TRBJ1-6; 7 bases are a match to TRBD1. The CDR3 covers 13 residues. V dropped 1 base and J dropped 14; count of bases not matched to a gene: 5. Germline-derived CDR1 and CDR2 are SGHVS and FNYEAQ.

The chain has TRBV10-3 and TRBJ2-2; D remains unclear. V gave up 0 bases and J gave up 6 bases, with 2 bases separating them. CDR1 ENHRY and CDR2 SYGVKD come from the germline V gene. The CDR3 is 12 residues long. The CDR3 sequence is CAISESSGELFF. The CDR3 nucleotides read TGTGCCATCAGTGAGTCGTCCGGGGAGCTGTTTTTT.

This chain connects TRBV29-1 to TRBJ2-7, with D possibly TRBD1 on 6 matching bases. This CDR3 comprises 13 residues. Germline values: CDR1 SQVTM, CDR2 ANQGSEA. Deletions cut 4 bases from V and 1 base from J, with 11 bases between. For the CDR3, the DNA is TGCAGCGTTGGTCACAGGGCGTCCTACGAGCAGTACTTC. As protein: CSVGHRASYEQYF.

The chain's CDR3 is CASTSMWADSGNTIYF. In DNA, the CDR3 is TGTGCCAGCACCTCGATGTGGGCTGACTCTGGAAACACCATATATTTT. V is TRBV5-6 and J is TRBJ1-3; no definite D call. V was cut by 6 bases and J by 0 bases, with 16 bases left in between. Germline CDR1 is SGHDT and CDR2 is YYEEEE. The CDR3 has 16 residues.

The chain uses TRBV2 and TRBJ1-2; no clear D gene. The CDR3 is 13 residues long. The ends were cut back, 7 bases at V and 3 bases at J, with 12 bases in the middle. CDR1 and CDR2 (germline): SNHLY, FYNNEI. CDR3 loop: CASTRFVDYGYTF. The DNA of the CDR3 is TGTGCCAGCACTCGGTTTGTAGACTATGGCTACACCTTC.

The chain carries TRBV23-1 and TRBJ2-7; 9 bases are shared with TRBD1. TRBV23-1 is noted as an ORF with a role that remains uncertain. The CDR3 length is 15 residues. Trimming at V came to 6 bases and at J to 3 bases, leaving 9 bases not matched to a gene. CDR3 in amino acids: CASSPFGTGRYEQYF. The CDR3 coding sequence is TGCGCCAGCAGCCCCTTCGGGACAGGGCGCTACGAGCAGTACTTC.

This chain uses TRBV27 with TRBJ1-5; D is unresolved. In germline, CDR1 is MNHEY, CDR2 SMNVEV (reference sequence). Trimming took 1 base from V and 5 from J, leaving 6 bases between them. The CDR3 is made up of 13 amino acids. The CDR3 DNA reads TGTGCCAGCAGTTTATTGGGTGATCAGCCCCAGCATTTT. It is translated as CASSLLGDQPQHF.

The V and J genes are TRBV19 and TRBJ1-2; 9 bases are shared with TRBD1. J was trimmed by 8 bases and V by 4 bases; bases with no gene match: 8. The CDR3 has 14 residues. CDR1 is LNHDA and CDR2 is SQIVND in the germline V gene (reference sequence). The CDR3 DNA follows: TGTGCCAGTAGTAAGGGACAGGGTCTCTCGGGCTACACCTTC. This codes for CASSKGQGLSGYTF.

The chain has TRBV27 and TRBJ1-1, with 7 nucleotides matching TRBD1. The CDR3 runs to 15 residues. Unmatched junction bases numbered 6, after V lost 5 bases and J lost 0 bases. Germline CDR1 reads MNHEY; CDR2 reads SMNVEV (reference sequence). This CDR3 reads CASSAPGQMNTEAFF. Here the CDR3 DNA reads TGTGCCAGCAGTGCTCCGGGACAGATGAACACTGAAGCTTTCTTT.

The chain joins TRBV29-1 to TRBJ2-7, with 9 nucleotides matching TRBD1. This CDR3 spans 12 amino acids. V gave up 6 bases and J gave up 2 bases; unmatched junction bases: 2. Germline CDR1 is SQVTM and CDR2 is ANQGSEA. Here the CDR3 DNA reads TGCAGCGTACAGGGGGCCCCCTACGAGCAGTACTTC. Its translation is CSVQGAPYEQYF.

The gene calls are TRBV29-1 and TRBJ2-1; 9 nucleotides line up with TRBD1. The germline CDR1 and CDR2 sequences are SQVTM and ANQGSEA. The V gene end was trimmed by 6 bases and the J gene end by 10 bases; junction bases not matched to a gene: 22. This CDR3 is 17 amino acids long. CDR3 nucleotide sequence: TGCAGCGTCGTGAACAGGGGGCGGATAAAAATACAGGCAGAGCAGTTCTTC. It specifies CSVVNRGRIKIQAEQFF.

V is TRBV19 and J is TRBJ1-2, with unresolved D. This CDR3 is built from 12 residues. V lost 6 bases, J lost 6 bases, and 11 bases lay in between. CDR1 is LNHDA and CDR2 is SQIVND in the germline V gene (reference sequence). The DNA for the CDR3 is TGTGCCAGTAGATACAGTAGGGATGGCTACACCTTC. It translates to CASRYSRDGYTF.

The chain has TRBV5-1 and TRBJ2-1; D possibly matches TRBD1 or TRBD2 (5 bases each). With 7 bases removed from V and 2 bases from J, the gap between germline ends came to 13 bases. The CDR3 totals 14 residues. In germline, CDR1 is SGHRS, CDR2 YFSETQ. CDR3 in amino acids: CASCAQGPYNEQFF. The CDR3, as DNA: TGCGCCAGCTGCGCTCAGGGACCCTACAATGAGCAGTTCTTC.

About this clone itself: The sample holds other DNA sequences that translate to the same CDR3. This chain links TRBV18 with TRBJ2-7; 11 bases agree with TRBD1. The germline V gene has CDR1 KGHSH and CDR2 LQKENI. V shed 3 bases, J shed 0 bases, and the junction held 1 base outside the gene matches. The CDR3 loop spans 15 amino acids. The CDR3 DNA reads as TGTGCCAGCTCACCCGGGACAGGGGGCTCCTACGAGCAGTACTTC. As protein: CASSPGTGGSYEQYF.

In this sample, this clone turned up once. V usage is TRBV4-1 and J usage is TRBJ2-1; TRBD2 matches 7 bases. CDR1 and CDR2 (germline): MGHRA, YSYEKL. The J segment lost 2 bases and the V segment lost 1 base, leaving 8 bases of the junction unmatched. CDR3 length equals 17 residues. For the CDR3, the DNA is TGCGCCAGCAGCCAAGCCCCAAGCGGGATCACCTACAATGAGCAGTTCTTC. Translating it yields CASSQAPSGITYNEQFF.

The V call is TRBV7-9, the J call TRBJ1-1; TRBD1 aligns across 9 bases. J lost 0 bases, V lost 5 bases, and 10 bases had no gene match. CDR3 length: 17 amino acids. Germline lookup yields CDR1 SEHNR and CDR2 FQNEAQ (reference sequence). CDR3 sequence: CASSPSPGTGMNTEAFF. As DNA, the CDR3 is TGTGCCAGCAGCCCAAGTCCCGGGACAGGGATGAACACTGAAGCTTTCTTT. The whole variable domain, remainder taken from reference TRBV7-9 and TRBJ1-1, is DTGVSQNPRHKITKRGQNVTFRCDPISEHNRLYWYRQTLGQGPEFLTYFQNEAQLEKSRLLSDRFSAERPKGSFSTLEIQRTEQGDSAMYLCASSPSPGTGMNTEAFFGQGTRLTVV.

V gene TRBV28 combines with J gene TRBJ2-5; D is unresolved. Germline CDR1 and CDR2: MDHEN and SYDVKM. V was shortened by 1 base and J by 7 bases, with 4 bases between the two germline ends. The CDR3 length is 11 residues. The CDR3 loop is CASSLSGTQYF. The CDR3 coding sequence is TGTGCCAGCAGTTTATCCGGGACCCAGTACTTC.

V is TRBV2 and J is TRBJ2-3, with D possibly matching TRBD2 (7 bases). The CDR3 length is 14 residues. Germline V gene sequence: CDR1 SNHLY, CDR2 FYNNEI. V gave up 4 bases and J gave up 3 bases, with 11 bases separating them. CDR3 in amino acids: CASSGRGGTDTQYF. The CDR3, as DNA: TGTGCCAGCAGTGGGAGGGGGGGTACAGATACGCAGTATTTT.

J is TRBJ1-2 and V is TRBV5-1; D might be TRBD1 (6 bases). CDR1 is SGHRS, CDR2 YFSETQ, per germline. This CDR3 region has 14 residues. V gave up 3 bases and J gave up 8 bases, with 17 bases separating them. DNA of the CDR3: TGCGCCAGCAGCTCGCCGGGAGGACAGCTGGGCTACACCTTC. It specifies CASSSPGGQLGYTF.

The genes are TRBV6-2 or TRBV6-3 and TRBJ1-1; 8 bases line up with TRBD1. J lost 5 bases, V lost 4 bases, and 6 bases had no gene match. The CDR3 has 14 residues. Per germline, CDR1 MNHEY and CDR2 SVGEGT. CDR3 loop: CASSFRTGRTEAFF. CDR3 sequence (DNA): TGTGCCAGCAGTTTCAGGACAGGGAGGACTGAAGCTTTCTTT.

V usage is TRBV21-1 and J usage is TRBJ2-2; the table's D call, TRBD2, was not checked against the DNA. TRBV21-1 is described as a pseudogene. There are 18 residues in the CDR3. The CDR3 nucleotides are TGTGCCAGCAGCAACGCGACTAGCGGGAGGAGGAACACCGGGGAGCTGTTTTTT. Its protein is CASSNATSGRRNTGELFF.

This CDR3 is CASTGLAGGFDEQFF. The CDR3 DNA reads TGTGCCAGCACGGGACTAGCGGGGGGTTTCGATGAGCAGTTCTTC. This chain connects TRBV6-5 to TRBJ2-1; 15 bases agree with TRBD2. V shed 7 bases and J 8 bases; nucleotides not matched to a gene: 6. CDR3 length equals 15 residues. From germline, CDR1 is MNHEY and CDR2 SVGAGI.

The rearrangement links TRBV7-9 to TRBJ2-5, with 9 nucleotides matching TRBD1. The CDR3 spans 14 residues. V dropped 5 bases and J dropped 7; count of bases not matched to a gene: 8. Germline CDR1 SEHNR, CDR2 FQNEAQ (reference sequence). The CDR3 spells CASSPPTGGVTQYF. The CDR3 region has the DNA TGTGCCAGCAGCCCCCCGACAGGGGGAGTGACCCAGTACTTC.

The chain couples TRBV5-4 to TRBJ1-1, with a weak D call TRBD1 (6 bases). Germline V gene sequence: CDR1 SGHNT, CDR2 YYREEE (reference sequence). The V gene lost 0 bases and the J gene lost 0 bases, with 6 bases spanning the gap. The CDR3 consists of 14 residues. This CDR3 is CASSLGQVNTEAFF. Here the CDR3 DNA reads TGTGCCAGCAGCTTGGGACAGGTGAACACTGAAGCTTTCTTT.

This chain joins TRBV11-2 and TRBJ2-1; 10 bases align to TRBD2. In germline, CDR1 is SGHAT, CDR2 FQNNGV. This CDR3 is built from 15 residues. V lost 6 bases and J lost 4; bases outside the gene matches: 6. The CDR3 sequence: CASRRLAGVYNEQFF. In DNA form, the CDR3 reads TGTGCCAGCAGACGCCTAGCGGGGGTATACAATGAGCAGTTCTTC.

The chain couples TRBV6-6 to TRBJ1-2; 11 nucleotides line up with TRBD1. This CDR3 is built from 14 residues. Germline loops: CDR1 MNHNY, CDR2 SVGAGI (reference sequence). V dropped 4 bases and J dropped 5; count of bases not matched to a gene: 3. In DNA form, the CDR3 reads TGTGCCAGCAGTTTGGGACAGGGGGAGTATGGCTACACCTTC. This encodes CASSLGQGEYGYTF.

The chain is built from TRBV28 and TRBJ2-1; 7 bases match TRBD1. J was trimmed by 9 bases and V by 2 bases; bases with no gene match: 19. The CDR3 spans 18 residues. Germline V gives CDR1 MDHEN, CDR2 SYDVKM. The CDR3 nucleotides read TGTGCCAGCAGTTTACCGGTGGCGACAGGGCTCATGTCAGGTGAGCAGTTCTTC. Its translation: CASSLPVATGLMSGEQFF.

Here the CDR3 reads CASSRDPIRVPEAFF. The CDR3, as DNA: TGTGCCAGCAGCCGTGACCCTATTCGGGTTCCTGAAGCTTTCTTT. This sequence joins TRBV5-5 and TRBJ1-1; D uncertain. Germline V gene sequence: CDR1 SGHKS, CDR2 YYEKEE (reference sequence). This CDR3 is built from 15 residues. Trimming stripped 4 bases from V and 6 bases from J, with 19 bases between.

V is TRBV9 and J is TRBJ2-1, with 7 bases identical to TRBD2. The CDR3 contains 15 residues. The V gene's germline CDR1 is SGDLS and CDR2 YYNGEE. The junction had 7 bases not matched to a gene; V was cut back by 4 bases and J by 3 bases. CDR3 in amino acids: CASSPRLAVYNEQFF. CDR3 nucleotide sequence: TGTGCCAGCAGCCCCCGTCTAGCGGTCTACAATGAGCAGTTCTTC.

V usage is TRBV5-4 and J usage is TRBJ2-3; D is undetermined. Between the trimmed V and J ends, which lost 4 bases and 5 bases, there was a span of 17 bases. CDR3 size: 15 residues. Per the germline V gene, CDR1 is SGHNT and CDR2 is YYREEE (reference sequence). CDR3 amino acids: CASSPDIGPGDTQYF. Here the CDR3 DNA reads TGTGCCAGCAGCCCCGATATAGGACCAGGAGATACGCAGTATTTT.